The clone carrying this T cell receptor (beta chain) was seen at least ten times. Its target is unknown. TCRdb re-called the 5' RACE reads through MiXCR, storing one row per CDR3 protein. Of 55,000 to 85,000 distinct CDR3 sequences detected, 2.5% to 4% appear once; the ten largest clones hold 4% to 6.5%. PBMCs stored at -80 C, numbering 2 million, were the origin of the unsorted libraries. The sample comes from a study of neurological immune-mediated disorders. Notes on the study in general: Private repertoires in all groups were suggested by the finding that expanded clones across subjects shared no CDR3 amino acid sequences. TCR clonal expansion peaked in HTLV-1-associated myelopathy patients and was lowest in multiple sclerosis patients. Association with the multiple sclerosis repertoire cluster was not found for any clinical or MRI feature.

This CDR3 is 13 amino acids long. Trimming took 10 bases from V and 6 from J; bases not matched to a gene: 7. The V gene's germline CDR1 is SGHVS and CDR2 FQNEAQ. Sequencing input: PBMCs. The TCR comes from a woman between 45 and 60 years old with multiple sclerosis. V gene TRBV7-8 combines with J gene TRBJ2-1; 9 bases fit TRBD2. The CDR3 reads CATGGGALNEQFF. CDR3 nucleotide sequence: TGTGCCACGGGCGGGGGGGCCCTCAATGAGCAGTTCTTC. Using reference TRBV7-8 and TRBJ2-1 for the parts outside the CDR3, the full variable domain is GAGVSQSPRYKVAKRGQDVALRCDPISGHVSLFWYQQALGQGPEFLTYFQNEAQLDKSGLPSDRFFAERPEGSVSTLKIQRTQQEDSAVYLCATGGGALNEQFFGPGTRLTVL.